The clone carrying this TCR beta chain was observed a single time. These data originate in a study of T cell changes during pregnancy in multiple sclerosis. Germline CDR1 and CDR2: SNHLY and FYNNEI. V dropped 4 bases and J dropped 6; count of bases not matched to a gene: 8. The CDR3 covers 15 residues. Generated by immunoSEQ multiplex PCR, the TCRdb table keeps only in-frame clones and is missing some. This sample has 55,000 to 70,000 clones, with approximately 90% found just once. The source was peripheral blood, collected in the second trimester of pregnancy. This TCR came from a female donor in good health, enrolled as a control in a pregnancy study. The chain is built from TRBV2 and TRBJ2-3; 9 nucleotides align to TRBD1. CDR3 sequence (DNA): TGTGCCAGCAGTGGCCCCGGGACAGGGACCGATACGCAGTATTTT. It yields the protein CASSGPGTGTDTQYF.